The 21 T cell receptor beta chains in this list originate from one sample, sequenced in a study of control samples from healthy donors and cancer patients. Measured with immunoSEQ multiplex PCR; TCRdb has only the in-frame clones, and not every one. The specimen's table records around 190,000 clones. Sequencing used blood. The receptor set was obtained from a woman aged 25 to 39 in good health.

J is TRBJ2-1 and V is TRBV24-1; D is ambiguous. Trimming took 4 bases from V and 8 from J, leaving 11 bases between them. Germline CDR1 and CDR2: KGHDR and SFDVKD. The CDR3 has 13 amino acids. CDR3 nucleotides: TGTGCCACCAGTGAGGTAACGACCGATGAGCAGTTCTTC. As protein: CATSEVTTDEQFF.

The V call is TRBV2, the J call TRBJ2-5; D may be TRBD1 or TRBD2 (5 bases each). Germline-derived CDR1 and CDR2 are SNHLY and FYNNEI. CDR3 length: 11 residues. V lost 9 bases, J lost 2 bases, and 7 bases lay in between. This CDR3 reads CASWGQETQYF. The DNA for the CDR3 is TGTGCCAGTTGGGGGCAAGAGACCCAGTACTTC. The whole variable domain, filled in from reference TRBV2 and TRBJ2-5, reads EPEVTQTPSHQVTQMGQEVILRCVPISNHLYFYWYRQILGQKVEFLVSFYNNEISEKSEIFDDQFSVERPDGSNFTLKIRSTKLEDSAMYFCASWGQETQYFGPGTRLLVL.

J is TRBJ2-5 and V is TRBV12-3 or TRBV12-4; maybe TRBD2 (5 bases). This CDR3 is built from 12 residues. V dropped 6 bases and J dropped 4 bases, with 9 bases sitting between them. The CDR3 bases are TGTGCCAGCAGCACCGCGGGAGAGACCCAGTACTTC. Its protein product is CASSTAGETQYF.

The chain uses TRBV6-5 and TRBJ2-5, with TRBD1 matching over 9 bases. The V gene's germline CDR1 is MNHEY and CDR2 SVGAGI. The length of the CDR3 is 16 residues. Trimming cost V 2 bases and J 4 bases; bases outside gene matches: 8. The CDR3 DNA reads TGTGCCAGCAGTTACGGGACAGGGTCGAGCGGAGAGACCCAGTACTTC. Protein sequence: CASSYGTGSSGETQYF.

The rearrangement uses TRBV7-9 and TRBJ1-4; tentative D call: TRBD1 (6 bases). Germline V gives CDR1 SEHNR, CDR2 FQNEAQ (reference sequence). Trimming removed 1 base at V and 4 bases at J, with 13 bases between. The CDR3 contains 16 residues. This CDR3 is CASSLGGARFNEKLFF. The CDR3 bases are TGTGCCAGCAGCTTAGGGGGGGCCCGATTTAATGAAAAACTGTTTTTT.

The V gene is TRBV27, the J gene TRBJ1-5; a weak D match, TRBD1 (5 bases). This CDR3 is built from 14 residues. Trimming shortened V by 3 bases and J by 3 bases, and 9 bases separated the two germline ends. Germline values: CDR1 MNHEY, CDR2 SMNVEV (reference sequence). The CDR3 spells CASSFRGFNQPQHF. The CDR3, as DNA: TGTGCCAGCAGTTTTAGGGGTTTCAATCAGCCCCAGCATTTT.

In DNA form, the CDR3 reads TGTGCCAGCAGCTTTCTGACTAGCGGGGGATCGTACCAAGAGACCCAGTACTTC. It is translated as CASSFLTSGGSYQETQYF. This chain links TRBV7-2 with TRBJ2-5; 12 nucleotides agree with TRBD2. Trimming took 3 bases from V and 0 from J; bases not matched to a gene: 8. The CDR3 extends over 18 amino acids. The germline V gene has CDR1 SGHTA and CDR2 FQGNSA.

The chain is built from TRBV2 and TRBJ1-6; TRBD1 agrees at 7 bases. The CDR3 extends over 15 amino acids. CDR1 is SNHLY and CDR2 is FYNNEI in the germline V gene. J was trimmed by 9 bases and V by 6 bases; bases with no gene match: 11. The CDR3 is CASRQGFPPASPLHF. The CDR3 coding sequence is TGTGCCAGCAGACAGGGGTTTCCGCCAGCTTCACCCCTCCACTTT.

The rearrangement uses TRBV5-1 and TRBJ2-3; tentative D call: TRBD2 (6 bases). With 4 bases removed from V and 3 bases from J, the gap between germline ends came to 15 bases. The CDR3 has 15 amino acids. CDR1 and CDR2 from the germline V gene are SGHRS and YFSETQ. CDR3 DNA: TGCGCCAGCAGCGATCCAAGGAGGGGTACAGATACGCAGTATTTT. Translation gives CASSDPRRGTDTQYF.

The chain couples TRBV10-2 to TRBJ1-1; unclear D gene. V was pared by 5 bases and J by 4 bases, with 17 bases between. The length of the CDR3 is 15 residues. Germline V lookup: CDR1 WSHSY, CDR2 SAAADI. CDR3 bases: TGCGCCAGCAGTCGGCCCCCCGCGGCGGGCACTGAAGCTTTCTTT. The encoded protein is CASSRPPAAGTEAFF.

The chain couples TRBV7-2 to TRBJ2-7; D is perhaps TRBD1 (5 bases). V was cut by 5 bases and J by 3 bases, with 8 bases left in between. Germline CDR1 is SGHTA and CDR2 is FQGNSA. The CDR3 loop spans 12 amino acids. This CDR3 reads CASSQGGYEQYF. The CDR3 DNA reads TGTGCCAGCAGCCAGGGCGGCTACGAGCAGTACTTC.

This chain connects TRBV6-1 to TRBJ1-6; D call uncertain. CDR1 and CDR2 (germline): MNHNS, SASEGT. Trimming took off 1 base at V and 7 bases at J, with 11 bases between the two ends. The CDR3 extends over 15 amino acids. The CDR3 loop is CASSEEEVMNSPLHF. In nucleotides, the CDR3 is TGTGCCAGCAGTGAAGAGGAAGTTATGAATTCACCCCTCCACTTT.

CDR3 DNA: TGTGCCAGCAGCTTCCTAATCGAAGTAGACAGCCTAGACACCGGGGAGCTGTTTTTT. Amino acid sequence: CASSFLIEVDSLDTGELFF. The chain uses TRBV13 and TRBJ2-2, with D perhaps matching TRBD1 (5 bases). The CDR3 loop spans 19 amino acids. CDR1 is PRHDT, CDR2 FYEKMQ, per germline (reference sequence). The germline V and J ends were trimmed by 3 bases and 3 bases, with 23 bases remaining between them.

V is TRBV7-2 and J is TRBJ2-1; no definite D call. With 6 bases removed from V and 8 bases from J, the gap between germline ends came to 11 bases. The CDR3 has 12 residues. Germline CDR1 is SGHTA and CDR2 is FQGNSA. The DNA for the CDR3 is TGTGCCAGCAGTCCTAGTGGGTATGAGCAGTTCTTC. Protein sequence: CASSPSGYEQFF. Drawing the rest from reference TRBV7-2 and TRBJ2-1, the complete variable domain is GAGVSQSPSNKVTEKGKDVELRCDPISGHTALYWYRQSLGQGLEFLIYFQGNSAPDKSGLPSDRFSAERTGGSVSTLTIQRTQQEDSAVYLCASSPSGYEQFFGPGTRLTVL.

V usage is TRBV5-1 and J usage is TRBJ1-1, with 7 bases identical to TRBD1. Unmatched junction bases numbered 18, after V lost 0 bases and J lost 4 bases. The CDR3 extends over 19 amino acids. CDR1 and CDR2 from the germline V gene are SGHRS and YFSETQ. In DNA form, the CDR3 reads TGCGCCAGCAGCTTGGCGACAGGGTACCTTGACATCTGGAGCACTGAAGCTTTCTTT. Protein: CASSLATGYLDIWSTEAFF.

The J gene is TRBJ1-2, the V gene TRBV29-1, with 9 bases aligning to TRBD1. CDR1 and CDR2 from the germline V gene are SQVTM and ANQGSEA. This CDR3 region has 14 residues. After removal of 7 bases from V and 2 bases from J, the junction contained 8 bases not matched to a gene. CDR3 sequence reads: CSADRGPTNYGYTF. CDR3 in DNA: TGCAGCGCGGACAGGGGTCCTACAAACTATGGCTACACCTTC.

V gene TRBV2 combines with J gene TRBJ1-5, with D possibly TRBD1 on 5 matching bases. The V gene's germline CDR1 is SNHLY and CDR2 FYNNEI. V lost 4 bases and J 4 bases, leaving 11 bases between the germline ends. The CDR3 contains 14 residues. Here the CDR3 DNA reads TGTGCCAGCAGTGTTTCCAGGGTGAATCAGCCCCAGCATTTT. Amino acid sequence: CASSVSRVNQPQHF. Filled out from reference TRBV2 and TRBJ1-5, the complete variable domain reads EPEVTQTPSHQVTQMGQEVILRCVPISNHLYFYWYRQILGQKVEFLVSFYNNEISEKSEIFDDQFSVERPDGSNFTLKIRSTKLEDSAMYFCASSVSRVNQPQHFGDGTRLSIL.

This chain uses TRBV4-1 with TRBJ2-3; 8 bases align to TRBD1. Per the germline V gene, CDR1 is MGHRA and CDR2 is YSYEKL. V trimming: 4 bases; J trimming: 4 bases; junction bases outside the gene matches: 7. The CDR3 spans 15 residues. The CDR3 loop is CASSPGQGRSDTQYF. The DNA for the CDR3 is TGCGCCAGCAGCCCCGGACAGGGAAGATCAGATACGCAGTATTTT.

The V and J genes are TRBV5-1 and TRBJ2-7; D is uncertain. There are 13 residues in the CDR3. Germline V gene data show CDR1 as SGHRS and CDR2 as YFSETQ. V gave up 4 bases and J gave up 1 base, with 9 bases separating them. The CDR3 protein is CASSRPPSYEQYF. The CDR3 DNA reads TGCGCCAGCAGCAGGCCACCATCCTACGAGCAGTACTTC.

The chain employs TRBV6-1 and TRBJ1-1; no reliable D call. Trimming cost V 1 base and J 0 bases, with 9 bases left between them. The CDR3 covers 15 residues. In germline, CDR1 is MNHNS, CDR2 SASEGT. The CDR3 bases are TGTGCCAGCAGTGAAGGGAGAGTCATGAACACTGAAGCTTTCTTT. Translation gives CASSEGRVMNTEAFF.

This chain uses TRBV14 with TRBJ1-1; a possible D gene is TRBD1 (6 bases). V was pared by 1 base and J by 4 bases, with 16 bases between. CDR3 length equals 16 residues. The germline V gene has CDR1 SGHDN and CDR2 FVKESK. The CDR3 DNA reads TGTGCCAGCAGCCAAGCTAGGCAGGGGTCGGGCACTGAAGCTTTCTTT. Protein: CASSQARQGSGTEAFF.